The T cell receptor beta chain described here comes from a study of shared clonotypes between healthy human individuals (TCRdb year 2020). For the wider study: A couple of women and a few men aged 18 to 49 years were included in the cohort. To increase sequencing depth and limit assay-specific biases, TCR repertoire library preparation and sequencing were carried out by different laboratories using diverse techniques. To estimate repertoire size and how much clonotypes are shared between individuals, the study performed deep sequencing of blood TCR repertoires from a few healthy adults. Leukapheresis yielded between about 0.85 and 9.5 billion PBMCs per donor. The research as a whole found: Pairwise subsampling led to the expectation that sequencing depth would affect the degree of clonotype sharing among donors. Because the study included a small number of donors, the genetic and exposure-history diversity represented was limited. Sampling was restricted to blood, and TCR repertoires in tissue are likely to differ from TCR repertoires in blood.

Healthy HIV-negative adults with no recently reported acute infections or vaccinations were included as donors. Every donor was a Caucasian adult living in Nashville, Tennessee, USA. For unsorted samples, 84 million or so PBMCs were counted, and genomic DNA was extracted using the QIAamp DNA Blood Mini kit. Blood was collected by leukapheresis, and PBMCs were isolated by Ficoll-Histopaque density gradient centrifugation and then cryopreserved in liquid nitrogen vapor phase. Using the deep immunoSEQ assay, multiplex PCR amplified TCR CDR3 regions from genomic DNA. Extracted genomic DNA from each cell subset was spread evenly across all wells of several immunoSEQ 96-well plates, with each plate serving as a replicate. For unsorted PBMC, each replicate PCR was loaded with around 300 ng genomic DNA, equivalent to about 30,000 T cell genomes. Genomic DNA from unsorted PBMC was sequenced over ten immunoSEQ deep assay plates. Purified libraries were quantified with a Qubit 3.0 fluorometer, sized on a Bioanalyzer 2100, and re-quantified with the KAPA Library Quantification kit. Every immunoSEQ 96-well plate was sequenced on a dedicated single-read 150-cycle Illumina NextSeq 550 flow cell. On the authors' methods: Because the immunoSEQ output included only junctional sequences and no quality scores, the filtering could not be the same as the filtering used for full-length reads. To assign V/J genes and CDR3, sequences were annotated using PyIR, a Python wrapper for IgBLAST v1.9, with IMGT germline references. Reads with weak V/J assignments (E-value above 1e-6), missing CDR3, stop codons, out-of-frame junctions, or ambiguous translated residues were removed. V3J clonotypes were defined by identical inferred V gene, J gene, and CDR3 amino acid sequence. Percentage overlap between repertoires was computed as shared unique clonotypes divided by the size of the smaller repertoire. Repertoire richness was assessed with RTK rarefaction, the Chao1 estimator, and Recon v2.1 estimates of unobserved clonotypes. TCRdb carries this immuneACCESS record with in-frame sequences only. Its versions omit some clonotypes, under half of them owing to an unresolved V gene in the studies checked, with the rest unexplained. V and J calls and clone size are as listed in that table; D and trimming were resolved from the DNA. Recorded for this sample are approximately 500,000 clones; roughly 80% of them occurred a single time. The top ten constitute approximately 12% of the sample.

This clone was seen once. This receptor's antigen is unknown. Base qualities are missing; no much larger clone stands one base away. V drops 5 bases and J drops 3 bases, leaving 10 bases in between. CDR1 and CDR2, looked up from the germline V gene, are MRHNA and SNTAGT. The CDR3, cysteine through phenylalanine, is 13 amino acids long. Only the CDR3 DNA is retained, 39 bases long and in frame from the first base. This receptor chain uses TRBV6-4 and TRBJ1-1; the D gene cannot be named for sure. This clonotype was obtained from a woman between 35 and 50 years old in good health. Some clones in this sample may be carry-over from other donors' samples. Material for sequencing was PBMCs. For the CDR3, the sequence is CASSLSMDTEAFF. The DNA reads TGTGCCAGCAGTCTATCTATGGACACTGAAGCTTTCTTT.